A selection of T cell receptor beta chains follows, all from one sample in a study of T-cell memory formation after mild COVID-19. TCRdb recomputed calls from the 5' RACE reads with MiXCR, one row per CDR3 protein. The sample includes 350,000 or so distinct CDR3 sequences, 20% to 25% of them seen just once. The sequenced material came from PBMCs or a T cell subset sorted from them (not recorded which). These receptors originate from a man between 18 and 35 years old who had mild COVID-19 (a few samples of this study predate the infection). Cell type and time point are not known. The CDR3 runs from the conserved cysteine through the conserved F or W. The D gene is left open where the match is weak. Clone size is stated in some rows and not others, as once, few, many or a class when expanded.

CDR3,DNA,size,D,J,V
CASSQSTGMNTEAFF,TGTGCCAGCAGTCAATCGACAGGTATGAACACTGAAGCTTTCTTT,-,-,TRBJ1-1,TRBV12-3/TRBV12-4
CSAPTARTDTQYF,TGCAGTGCCCCTACTGCACGCACAGATACGCAGTATTTT,few,-,TRBJ2-3,TRBV20-1
CASTINPNYGYTF,TGTGCCAGCACCATAAATCCTAACTATGGCTACACCTTC,-,-,TRBJ1-2,TRBV28
CASSGRDELPTEAFF,TGTGCCAGCAGTGGGAGGGATGAACTCCCCACTGAAGCTTTCTTT,-,-,TRBJ1-1,TRBV6-1
CASSLERSSYEQYF,TGCGCCAGCAGCTTGGAAAGATCCAGCTACGAGCAGTACTTC,few,-,TRBJ2-7,TRBV5-1
CATGEGGDTQYF,TGTGCCACCGGCGAGGGGGGGGATACGCAGTATTTT,-,-,TRBJ2-3,TRBV6-2/TRBV6-3
CASMGNGGNTIYF,TGTGCCAGCATGGGTAACGGTGGAAACACCATATATTTT,-,-,TRBJ1-3,TRBV12-3/TRBV12-4
CASSLSRRVEQYF,TGTGCCAGCAGTTTATCTCGGAGGGTGGAGCAGTACTTC,-,-,TRBJ2-7,TRBV27
CASSSDRGRNTEAFF,TGTGCCAGCAGCTCTGACAGGGGGCGGAACACTGAAGCTTTCTTT,-,TRBD1,TRBJ1-1,TRBV7-2
CASSQGGIHQPQHF,TGCGCCAGCAGCCAGGGGGGGATACATCAGCCCCAGCATTTT,few,-,TRBJ1-5,TRBV4-1
CASSSWTGGPDTQYF,TGTGCCAGCAGCTCCTGGACCGGTGGTCCAGATACGCAGTATTTT,-,-,TRBJ2-3,TRBV11-2
CASSQNGEGREFF,TGCGCCAGCAGCCAAAACGGAGAGGGTAGGGAGTTCTTC,few,-,TRBJ2-1,TRBV4-3
CASSLSSRGGEAFF,TGTGCCAGCAGCTTATCTTCCCGGGGGGGTGAAGCTTTCTTT,-,-,TRBJ1-1,TRBV7-9
CASSYGAKTQYF,TGTGCCAGCAGTTACGGAGCGAAAACGCAGTATTTT,-,-,TRBJ2-3,TRBV6-2/TRBV6-3
CASRREQETQYF,TGTGCCAGCAGAAGGGAGCAAGAGACCCAGTACTTC,-,-,TRBJ2-5,TRBV2
CASSQTQGYSSYEQYF,TGCGCCAGCAGCCAAACCCAGGGCTATAGCTCCTACGAGCAGTACTTC,few,-,TRBJ2-7,TRBV4-1
CASSRGGQQGASEKLFF,TGTGCCAGCAGTCGAGGGGGACAACAGGGGGCAAGTGAAAAACTGTTTTTT,-,TRBD1,TRBJ1-4,TRBV5-4
CASRPTRGANTGELFF,TGTGCCAGCAGACCCACGCGGGGGGCGAACACCGGGGAGCTGTTTTTT,few,TRBD2,TRBJ2-2,TRBV7-8
CASSSNRQGWNVFF,TGTGCCAGCAGCTCTAACCGACAGGGGTGGAACGTGTTTTTT,-,TRBD1,TRBJ1-4,TRBV11-2
CAMKTGQFYEQYF,TGTGCCATGAAGACGGGACAATTCTACGAGCAGTACTTC,-,-,TRBJ2-7,TRBV10-3
CASSWTGNTGELFF,TGTGCCAGCAGTTGGACGGGGAACACCGGGGAGCTGTTTTTT,few,-,TRBJ2-2,TRBV27
CASTHRGGNQETQYF,TGTGCCAGCACCCACCGCGGGGGGAACCAAGAGACCCAGTACTTC,-,TRBD2,TRBJ2-5,TRBV3-1
CASSGTRRGDEQFF,TGTGCCAGCAGCGGAACTAGACGAGGCGATGAGCAGTTCTTC,few,-,TRBJ2-1,TRBV7-8
CASSLSPGTGVSPLNF,TGTGCCAGCAGCCTCAGCCCCGGGACAGGTGTGTCACCCCTCAACTTT,once,TRBD1,TRBJ1-6,TRBV4-2
CASRGTGVGYGYTF,TGTGCCAGCAGAGGGACAGGGGTTGGCTATGGCTACACCTTC,few,TRBD1,TRBJ1-2,TRBV28
CASSRRGHPKGGTEAFF,TGTGCCAGCAGCCGTAGGGGGCACCCCAAAGGCGGCACTGAAGCTTTCTTT,-,TRBD1,TRBJ1-1,TRBV28
CASSQRISAAEQYF,TGCGCCAGCAGCCAACGTATTTCGGCCGCCGAGCAGTACTTC,few,-,TRBJ2-7,TRBV4-3
CASSEMGQGNTEAFF,TGTGCCAGCAGCGAGATGGGACAGGGGAACACTGAAGCTTTCTTT,few,TRBD1,TRBJ1-1,TRBV2
CASSFSRQGMEKLFF,TGTGCCAGCAGCTTTTCCCGACAGGGTATGGAAAAACTGTTTTTT,few,TRBD1,TRBJ1-4,TRBV11-2
CSSRQGYGTDTQYF,TGCAGCTCTAGGCAGGGTTATGGTACAGATACGCAGTATTTT,-,-,TRBJ2-3,TRBV29-1